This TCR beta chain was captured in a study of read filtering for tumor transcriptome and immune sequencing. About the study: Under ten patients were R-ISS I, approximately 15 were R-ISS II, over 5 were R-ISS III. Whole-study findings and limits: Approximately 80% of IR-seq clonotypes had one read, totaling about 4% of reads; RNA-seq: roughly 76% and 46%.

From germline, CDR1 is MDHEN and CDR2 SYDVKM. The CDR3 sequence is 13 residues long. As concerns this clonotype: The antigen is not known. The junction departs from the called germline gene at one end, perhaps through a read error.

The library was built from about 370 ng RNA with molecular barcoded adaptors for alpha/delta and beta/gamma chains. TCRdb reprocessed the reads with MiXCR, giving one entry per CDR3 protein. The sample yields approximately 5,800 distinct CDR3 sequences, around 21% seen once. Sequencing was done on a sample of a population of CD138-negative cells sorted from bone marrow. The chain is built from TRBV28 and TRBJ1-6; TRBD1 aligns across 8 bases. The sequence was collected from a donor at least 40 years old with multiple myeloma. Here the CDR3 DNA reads TGTGCCAGCGACGGACAGGGAAATTCACCCCTCCATTTT. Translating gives CASDGQGNSPLHF.